The T cell receptor (beta chain) described here comes from a study of blood T cell repertoires in COVID-19. Clones were sequenced by immunoSEQ multiplex PCR, and TCRdb holds only the in-frame ones, with some missing. The data hold 200,000 or so clones, with 87% observed a single time. Only one count was recorded for this clone. J gave up 10 bases and V 8 bases, and 10 bases lay outside the gene matches. Germline assignment: CDR1 KGHSH and CDR2 LQKENI. CDR3 size: 13 residues. Cohort 3 recovery required two negative PCRs, clearance, or symptom resolution. This clonotype originated in a man younger than 40 who had recovered from COVID-19. Sequencing was done on a sample of PBMCs or T cells enriched from blood (not recorded which). V gene TRBV18 combines with J gene TRBJ1-2, with 10 bases aligning to TRBD1. The CDR3 DNA follows: TGTGCCAGCACCTCGGGGACAGGGGTGGACTACACCTTC. Residues: CASTSGTGVDYTF.